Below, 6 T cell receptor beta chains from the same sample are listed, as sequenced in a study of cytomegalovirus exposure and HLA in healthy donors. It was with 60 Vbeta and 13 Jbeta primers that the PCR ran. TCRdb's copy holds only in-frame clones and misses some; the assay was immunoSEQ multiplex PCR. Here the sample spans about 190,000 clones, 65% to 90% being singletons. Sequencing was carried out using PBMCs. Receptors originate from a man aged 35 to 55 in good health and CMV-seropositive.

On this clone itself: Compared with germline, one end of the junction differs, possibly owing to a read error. The CDR3 nucleotides are TGTGCCAGCAGTTACACTGCCTCCGGGACATTTCTTTTC. It translates to CASSYTASGTFLF. The V gene is TRBV6-5, the J gene TRBJ2-7; D is possibly TRBD1 (6 bases). The CDR3 contains 13 residues. The germline gives CDR1 MNHEY, CDR2 SVGAGI.

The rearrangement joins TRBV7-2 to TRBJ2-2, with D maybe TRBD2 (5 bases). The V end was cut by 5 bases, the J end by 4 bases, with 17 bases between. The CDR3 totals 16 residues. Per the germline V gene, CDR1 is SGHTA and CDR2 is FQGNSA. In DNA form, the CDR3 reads TGTGCCAGCAGCACACGGAAGAGCCGGGGCACCGGGGAGCTGTTTTTT. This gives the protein CASSTRKSRGTGELFF.

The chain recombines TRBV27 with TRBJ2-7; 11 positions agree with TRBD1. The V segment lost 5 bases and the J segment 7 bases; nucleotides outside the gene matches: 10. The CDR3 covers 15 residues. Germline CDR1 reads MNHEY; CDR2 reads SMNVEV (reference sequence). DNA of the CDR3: TGTGCCAGCAGTCTACTTGGACAGGGGGCGGAAGAGCAGTACTTC. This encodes CASSLLGQGAEEQYF.

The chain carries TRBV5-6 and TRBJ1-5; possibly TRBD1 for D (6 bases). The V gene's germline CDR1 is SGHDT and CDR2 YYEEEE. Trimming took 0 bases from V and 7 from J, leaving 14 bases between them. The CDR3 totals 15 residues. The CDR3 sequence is CASSLEAGAGQPQHF. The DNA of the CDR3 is TGTGCCAGCAGCTTGGAAGCAGGGGCCGGGCAGCCCCAGCATTTT.

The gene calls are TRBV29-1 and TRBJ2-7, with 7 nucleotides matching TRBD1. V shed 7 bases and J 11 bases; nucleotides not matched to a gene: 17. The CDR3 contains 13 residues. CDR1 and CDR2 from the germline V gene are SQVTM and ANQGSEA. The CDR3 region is CSALDSFRGGEYF. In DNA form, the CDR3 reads TGCAGCGCCCTGGACTCTTTCCGAGGGGGCGAGTACTTC.

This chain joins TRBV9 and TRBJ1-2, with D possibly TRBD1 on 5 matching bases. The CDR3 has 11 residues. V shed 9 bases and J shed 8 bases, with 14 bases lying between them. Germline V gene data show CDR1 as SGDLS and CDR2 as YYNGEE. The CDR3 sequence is CATGGVRGYTF. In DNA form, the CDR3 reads TGTGCCACCGGAGGGGTGAGGGGCTACACCTTC.